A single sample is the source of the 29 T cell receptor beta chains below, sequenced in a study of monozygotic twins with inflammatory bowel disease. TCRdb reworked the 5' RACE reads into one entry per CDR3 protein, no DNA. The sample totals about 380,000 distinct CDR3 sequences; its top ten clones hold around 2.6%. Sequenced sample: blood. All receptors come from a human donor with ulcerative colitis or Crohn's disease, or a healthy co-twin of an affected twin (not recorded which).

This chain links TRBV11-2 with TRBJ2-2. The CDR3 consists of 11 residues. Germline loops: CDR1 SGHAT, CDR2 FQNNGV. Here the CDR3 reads CASSLYGELFF.

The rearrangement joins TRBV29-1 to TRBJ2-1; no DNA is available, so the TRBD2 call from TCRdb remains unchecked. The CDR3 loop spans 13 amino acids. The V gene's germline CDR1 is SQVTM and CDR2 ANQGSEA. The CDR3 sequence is CSVAGGEYNEQFF.

The CDR3 protein is CASSARGDGTGNTIYF. The chain uses TRBV9 and TRBJ1-3; as DNA is missing, the TRBD1 call by TCRdb cannot be tested. The V gene's germline CDR1 is SGDLS and CDR2 YYNGEE. CDR3 length: 16 amino acids.

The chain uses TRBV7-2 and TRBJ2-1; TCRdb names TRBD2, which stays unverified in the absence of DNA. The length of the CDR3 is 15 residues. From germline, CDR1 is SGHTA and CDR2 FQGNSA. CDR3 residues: CASSPQTSGWGEQFF.

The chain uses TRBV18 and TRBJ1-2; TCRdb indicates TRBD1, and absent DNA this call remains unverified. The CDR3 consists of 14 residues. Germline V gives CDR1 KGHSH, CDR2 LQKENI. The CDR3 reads CASSREGEGYGYTF.

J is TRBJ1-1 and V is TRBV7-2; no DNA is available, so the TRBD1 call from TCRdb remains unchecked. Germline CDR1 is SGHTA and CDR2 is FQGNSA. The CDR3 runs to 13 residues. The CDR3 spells CASNKQVNTEAFF.

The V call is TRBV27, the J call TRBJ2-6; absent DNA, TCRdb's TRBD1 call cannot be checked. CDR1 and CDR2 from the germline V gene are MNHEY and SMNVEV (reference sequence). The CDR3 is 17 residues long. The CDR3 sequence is CASSPSDSRSGANVLTF.

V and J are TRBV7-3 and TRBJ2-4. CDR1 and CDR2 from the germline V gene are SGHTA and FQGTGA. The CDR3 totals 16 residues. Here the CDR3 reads CASSLTPAIAKNIQYF.

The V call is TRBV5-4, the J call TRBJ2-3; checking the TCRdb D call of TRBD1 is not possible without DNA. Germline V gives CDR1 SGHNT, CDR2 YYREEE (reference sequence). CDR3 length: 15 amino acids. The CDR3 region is CASVTTGRGTDTQYF.

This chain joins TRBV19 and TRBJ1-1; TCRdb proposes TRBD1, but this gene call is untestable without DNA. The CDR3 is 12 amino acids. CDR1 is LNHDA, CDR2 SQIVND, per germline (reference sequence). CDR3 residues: CASKWGGTEAFF.

CDR3 protein: CAWDAGLATQPQHF. The genes are TRBV30 and TRBJ1-5; TCRdb designates TRBD1, a call that cannot be tested without DNA. The CDR3 extends over 14 amino acids. Germline CDR1 reads GTSNPN; CDR2 reads SVGIG (reference sequence).

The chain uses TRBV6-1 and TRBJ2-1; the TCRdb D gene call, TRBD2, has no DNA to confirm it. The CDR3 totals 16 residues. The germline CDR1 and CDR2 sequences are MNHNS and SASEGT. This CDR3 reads CASRNPSGGSYNEQFF.

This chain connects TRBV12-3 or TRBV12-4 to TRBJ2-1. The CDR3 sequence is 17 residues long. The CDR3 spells CASTLAGCHINYNEQFF.

CDR3 protein: CASSALNRQGDLTDTQYF. The J gene is TRBJ2-3, the V gene TRBV19; no DNA is available, so the TRBD1 call from TCRdb remains unchecked. Germline V lookup: CDR1 LNHDA, CDR2 SQIVND (reference sequence). This CDR3 comprises 18 residues.

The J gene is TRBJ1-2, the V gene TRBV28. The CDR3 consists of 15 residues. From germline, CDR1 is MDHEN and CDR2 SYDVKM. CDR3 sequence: CASSVLRHAPLGYTF.

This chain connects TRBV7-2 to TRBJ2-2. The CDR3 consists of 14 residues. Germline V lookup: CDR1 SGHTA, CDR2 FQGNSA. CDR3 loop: CASSLFAVTRELFF.

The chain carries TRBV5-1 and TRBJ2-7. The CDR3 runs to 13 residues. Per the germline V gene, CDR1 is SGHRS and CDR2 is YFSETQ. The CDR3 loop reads CASSLGGDYEQYF.

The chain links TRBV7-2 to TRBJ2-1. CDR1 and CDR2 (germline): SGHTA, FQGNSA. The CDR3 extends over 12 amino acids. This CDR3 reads CASSPYDNEQFF.

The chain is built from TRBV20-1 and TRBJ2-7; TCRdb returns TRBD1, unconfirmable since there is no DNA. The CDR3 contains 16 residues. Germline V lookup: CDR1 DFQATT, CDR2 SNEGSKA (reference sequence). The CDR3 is CSARELRQGITYEQYF.

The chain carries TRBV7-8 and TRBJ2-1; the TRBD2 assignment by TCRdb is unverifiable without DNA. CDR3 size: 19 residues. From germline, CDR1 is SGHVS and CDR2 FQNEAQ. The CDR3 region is CASSPRIAGGRSSYNEQFF.

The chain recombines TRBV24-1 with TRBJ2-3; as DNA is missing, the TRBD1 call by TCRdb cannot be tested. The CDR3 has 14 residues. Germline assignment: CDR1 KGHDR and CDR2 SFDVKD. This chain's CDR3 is CATSQTGSTDTQYF.

The CDR3 sequence: CASSKKGSDRGPEGYTF. The chain links TRBV4-3 to TRBJ1-2; the TCRdb call, TRBD1, lacks DNA for checking. Germline values: CDR1 LGHNA, CDR2 YSLEER. The CDR3 contains 17 residues.

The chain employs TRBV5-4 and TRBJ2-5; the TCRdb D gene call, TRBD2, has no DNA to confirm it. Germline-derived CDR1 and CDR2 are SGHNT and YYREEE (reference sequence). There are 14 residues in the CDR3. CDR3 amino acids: CASSLPSGEETQYF.

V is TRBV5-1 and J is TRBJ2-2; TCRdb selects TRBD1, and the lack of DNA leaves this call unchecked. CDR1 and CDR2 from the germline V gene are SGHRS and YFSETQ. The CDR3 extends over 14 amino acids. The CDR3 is CASRQGLNTGELFF.

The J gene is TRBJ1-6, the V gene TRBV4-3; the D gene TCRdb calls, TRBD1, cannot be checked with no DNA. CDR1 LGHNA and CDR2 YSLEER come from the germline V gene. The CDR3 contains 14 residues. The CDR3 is CASSPGTGALTSHF.

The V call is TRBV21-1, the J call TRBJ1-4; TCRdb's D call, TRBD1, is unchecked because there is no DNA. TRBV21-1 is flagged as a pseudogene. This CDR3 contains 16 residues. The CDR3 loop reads CASSKGAGGTREKLFF.

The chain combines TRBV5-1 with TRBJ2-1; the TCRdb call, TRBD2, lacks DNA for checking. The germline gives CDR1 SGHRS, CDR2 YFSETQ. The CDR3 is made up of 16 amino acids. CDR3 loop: CASSMAGSGEANEQFF.

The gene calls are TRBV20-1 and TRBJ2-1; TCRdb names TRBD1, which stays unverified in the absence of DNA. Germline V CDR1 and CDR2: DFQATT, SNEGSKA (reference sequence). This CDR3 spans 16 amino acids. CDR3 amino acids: CSARYTLAGANNEQFF.

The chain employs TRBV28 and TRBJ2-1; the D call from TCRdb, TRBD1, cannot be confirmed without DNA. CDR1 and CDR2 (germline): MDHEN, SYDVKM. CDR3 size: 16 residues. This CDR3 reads CASSPPGQGALNEQFF.